The sequence of this T cell receptor beta chain was determined in a study of cytotoxic CD8 clonotypes in ibrutinib-treated CLL. Overall study context: Following a median around twelve months of treatment, with a range of 6 to 36, response samples were taken.

Study-wide results and caveats: Clonality went up at ibrutinib response and then declined back toward baseline at progression.

Investigators sought sequencing depths of between 1 in 200,000 and 1 in 1 million T cells. This table comes from immunoSEQ multiplex PCR, and its TCRdb copy is limited to in-frame clones, with some not included. The profile shows 250,000 or so clones, roughly 70% of them singletons. With regard to this clone: Its antigen is unidentified.

The CDR3 has 13 amino acids. CDR1 and CDR2 (germline): MNHEY, SVGAGI. The germline V and J ends were trimmed by 7 bases and 1 base, with 10 bases remaining between them. For TCR beta libraries, roughly 2.2 micrograms of genomic DNA were obtained from cryopreserved PBMCs. The sequencing here drew on PBMCs, taken after 24 months of ibrutinib treatment. The rearrangement links TRBV6-5 to TRBJ1-1; D is unresolved. This sequence was found in a human donor with chronic lymphocytic leukemia. Here the CDR3 reads CASTDWGNTEAFF. CDR3 nucleotide sequence: TGTGCCAGCACCGATTGGGGGAACACTGAAGCTTTCTTT.